Below are 29 T cell receptor beta chains sequenced from a single sample in a study of tissue T cells after allogeneic stem cell transplantation. TCRdb's copy holds only in-frame clones and misses some; the assay was immunoSEQ multiplex PCR. The sample shows around 25,000 clones, less than 95% of them seen only once. This specimen consisted of blood, obtained before transplantation. Every receptor here comes from a male donor aged 60 or over who later had graft-versus-host disease after an allogeneic stem cell transplant.

The chain uses TRBV27 and TRBJ2-3; D is perhaps TRBD2 (7 bases). Germline V CDR1 and CDR2: MNHEY, SMNVEV (reference sequence). There are 16 residues in the CDR3. Trimming took 6 bases from V and 4 from J, leaving 20 bases between them. The CDR3 nucleotides read TGTGCCAGCAGGGGGTACGGGGGGCGTAAGCCAGATACGCAGTATTTT. It yields the protein CASRGYGGRKPDTQYF.

The chain recombines TRBV9 with TRBJ2-1; 7 bases are shared with TRBD1. The CDR3 sequence is 16 residues long. Germline V gene lookup returns CDR1 SGDLS and CDR2 YYNGEE. V trimming: 4 bases; J trimming: 2 bases; junction bases outside the gene matches: 9. The CDR3 region is CASSITETGTYNEQFF. The CDR3 bases are TGTGCCAGCAGCATCACCGAGACAGGGACCTACAATGAGCAGTTCTTC.

V gene TRBV2 combines with J gene TRBJ1-1; D gene unclear. V lost 1 base and J lost 0, with 9 bases in between. Germline values: CDR1 SNHLY, CDR2 FYNNEI. CDR3 length: 15 residues. This CDR3 reads CASSEEGEMNTEAFF. The DNA of the CDR3 is TGTGCCAGCAGTGAAGAAGGAGAAATGAACACTGAAGCTTTCTTT.

The chain recombines TRBV5-1 with TRBJ1-4; a weak D match, TRBD1 (6 bases). Per germline, CDR1 SGHRS and CDR2 YFSETQ. The V and J ends lost 3 bases and 4 bases respectively, with 16 bases between them. The CDR3 loop spans 16 amino acids. In nucleotides, the CDR3 is TGCGCCAGCAGCTCGAAGGACAGAACAAATAATGAAAAACTGTTTTTT. It translates to CASSSKDRTNNEKLFF.

This chain links TRBV12-3 or TRBV12-4 with TRBJ1-6; a weak D match, TRBD1 (5 bases). CDR3 length: 13 amino acids. The V end lost 6 bases, the J end lost 8 bases, and 11 bases lay between the germline ends. Written as DNA, the CDR3 is TGTGCCAGCAGGCGCCAGGGTGATTCACCCCTCCACTTT. Amino acid sequence: CASRRQGDSPLHF.

The chain links TRBV4-1 to TRBJ2-1, with 11 bases aligning to TRBD1. Germline values: CDR1 MGHRA, CDR2 YSYEKL. V lost 1 base, J lost 8 bases, and 4 bases stayed unmatched. The CDR3 is 15 amino acids. Written as DNA, the CDR3 is TGCGCCAGCAGCCAAGGGGACAGGGGGATCCATGAGCAGTTCTTC. Amino acid sequence: CASSQGDRGIHEQFF.

This chain uses TRBV2 with TRBJ1-4; 8 bases align to TRBD1. The CDR3 runs 14 residues. Germline V gene sequence: CDR1 SNHLY, CDR2 FYNNEI. Trimming removed 5 bases from V and 4 bases from J; junction bases left unmatched: 3. CDR3 amino acids: CASSYRGINEKLFF. Here the CDR3 DNA reads TGTGCCAGCAGTTACAGGGGGATTAATGAAAAACTGTTTTTT.

The V call is TRBV5-5, the J call TRBJ2-7, with 8 bases identical to TRBD1. The CDR3 extends over 15 amino acids. Germline loops: CDR1 SGHKS, CDR2 YYEKEE (reference sequence). Trimming took 4 bases from V and 2 from J; bases not matched to a gene: 8. CDR3 in DNA: TGTGCCAGCAGCCCCGGGACAGGATATCCCTACGAGCAGTACTTC. This codes for CASSPGTGYPYEQYF. The full variable domain, its missing parts supplied by reference TRBV5-5 and TRBJ2-7, is DAGVTQSPTHLIKTRGQQVTLRCSPISGHKSVSWYQQVLGQGPQFIFQYYEKEERGRGNFPDRFSARQFPNYSSELNVNALLLGDSALYLCASSPGTGYPYEQYFGPGTRLTVT.

V usage is TRBV5-1 and J usage is TRBJ2-6; 8 bases map to TRBD1. V shed 4 bases and J 0 bases; nucleotides not matched to a gene: 9. Germline-derived CDR1 and CDR2 are SGHRS and YFSETQ. The CDR3 has 18 amino acids. The CDR3 here is CASSVPGTGISGANVLTF. Written as DNA, the CDR3 is TGCGCCAGCAGCGTGCCCGGGACAGGCATCTCTGGGGCCAACGTCCTGACTTTC.

The CDR3 is CASSPGQAGGYTF. In DNA form, the CDR3 reads TGTGCCAGCAGCCCGGGACAGGCGGGAGGCTACACCTTC. The genes are TRBV12-3 or TRBV12-4 and TRBJ1-2, with 8 bases matching TRBD1. This CDR3 region has 13 residues. The V and J ends lost 6 bases and 8 bases, in that order; junction bases with no gene match: 8.

The chain joins TRBV29-1 to TRBJ2-2, with 12 positions matching TRBD1. V shed 7 bases and J 7 bases; nucleotides not matched to a gene: 10. Germline V gene sequence: CDR1 SQVTM, CDR2 ANQGSEA. The CDR3 has 15 amino acids. Here the CDR3 DNA reads TGCAGCGCCCGGGACAGGGGGCGAGGTGTCGGGGAGCTGTTTTTT. Protein: CSARDRGRGVGELFF.

V and J are TRBV29-1 and TRBJ1-2; TRBD1 agrees at 8 bases. V was clipped by 3 bases and J by 7 bases; unmatched bases: 13. This CDR3 is built from 15 residues. Germline values: CDR1 SQVTM, CDR2 ANQGSEA. CDR3 DNA sequence: TGCAGCGTTGATCAGGGGGCGAAAGTCTCCGTTGGCTACACCTTC. It is translated as CSVDQGAKVSVGYTF. The entire variable domain, with the rest obtained from reference TRBV29-1 and TRBJ1-2, is as follows: SAVISQKPSRDICQRGTSLTIQCQVDSQVTMMFWYRQQPGQSLTLIATANQGSEATYESGFVIDKFPISRPNLTFSTLTVSNMSPEDSSIYLCSVDQGAKVSVGYTFGSGTRLTVV.

The chain links TRBV28 to TRBJ2-1, with 8 bases identical to TRBD1. Trimming cost V 6 bases and J 4 bases; bases outside gene matches: 5. The CDR3 sequence is 14 residues long. Germline-derived CDR1 and CDR2 are MDHEN and SYDVKM. This CDR3 reads CASRVTGVYNEQFF. CDR3 sequence (DNA): TGTGCCAGCAGGGTGACAGGGGTTTACAATGAGCAGTTCTTC.

This sequence joins TRBV4-2 and TRBJ1-4; D not resolved. Germline V gives CDR1 LGHNA, CDR2 YNFKEQ. Trimming left V 0 bases short and J 5 bases short, with 1 base between. The CDR3 has 12 amino acids. In DNA, the CDR3 is TGTGCCAGCAGCCAAGAGAATGAAAAACTGTTTTTT. This gives the protein CASSQENEKLFF.

The rearrangement uses TRBV5-5 and TRBJ1-4; D call uncertain. The CDR3 sequence is 15 residues long. V was pared by 4 bases and J by 2 bases, with 12 bases between. Germline-derived CDR1 and CDR2 are SGHKS and YYEKEE (reference sequence). The CDR3 DNA follows: TGTGCCAGCAGCCCCCTAGGTAGCACTAATGAAAAACTGTTTTTT. It translates to CASSPLGSTNEKLFF.

This sequence joins TRBV5-6 and TRBJ1-4, with a weak D call TRBD1 (5 bases). The CDR3 has 14 residues. The germline CDR1 and CDR2 sequences are SGHDT and YYEEEE. V was shortened by 1 base and J by 5 bases, with 9 bases between the two germline ends. The CDR3 DNA sequence: TGTGCCAGCAGCTTGTTGGGACCCAATGAAAAACTGTTTTTT. Its translation: CASSLLGPNEKLFF.

The chain uses TRBV18 and TRBJ1-3, with unresolved D. The CDR3 has 14 amino acids. CDR1 is KGHSH and CDR2 is LQKENI in the germline V gene. Trimming stripped 1 base from V and 0 bases from J, with 4 bases between. This CDR3 reads CASSPQASGNTIYF. The DNA for the CDR3 is TGTGCCAGCTCACCACAGGCCTCTGGAAACACCATATATTTT.

The J gene is TRBJ1-1, the V gene TRBV28; 7 nucleotides agree with TRBD1. Germline trimming cut 3 bases from V and 1 base from J; bases unmatched to any gene: 2. CDR3 length equals 14 residues. Germline CDR1 MDHEN, CDR2 SYDVKM. CDR3 sequence: CASSFRQGNTEAFF. The CDR3 bases are TGTGCCAGCAGTTTTCGACAGGGGAACACTGAAGCTTTCTTT. Full variable domain (remainder filled in from reference TRBV28 and TRBJ1-1): DVKVTQSSRYLVKRTGEKVFLECVQDMDHENMFWYRQDPGLGLRLIYFSYDVKMKEKGDIPEGYSVSREKKERFSLILESASTNQTSMYLCASSFRQGNTEAFFGQGTRLTVV.

The CDR3 loop reads CASRDNSYEQYF. In DNA, the CDR3 is TGCGCCAGCCGGGACAACTCCTACGAGCAGTACTTC. The chain is built from TRBV5-1 and TRBJ2-7; the D gene is possibly TRBD1 (6 bases). V was trimmed by 7 bases and J by 0 bases, leaving 8 bases between them. This CDR3 comprises 12 residues. Germline CDR1 and CDR2: SGHRS and YFSETQ.

This chain joins TRBV30 and TRBJ2-7; possible D gene TRBD1, 5 bases. The CDR3 has 12 amino acids. Deletions cut 0 bases from V and 8 bases from J, with 11 bases between. CDR1 GTSNPN and CDR2 SVGIG come from the germline V gene (reference sequence). The CDR3 sequence is CAWSVDRSQQYF. The CDR3 region has the DNA TGTGCCTGGAGTGTTGACAGATCCCAGCAGTACTTC.

This chain joins TRBV6-5 and TRBJ1-5; a possible D gene is TRBD1 (5 bases). This CDR3 comprises 13 residues. Trimming removed 7 bases from V and 11 bases from J, with 18 bases in between. Germline values: CDR1 MNHEY, CDR2 SVGAGI. CDR3 residues: CASIVHGGESQHF. Here the CDR3 DNA reads TGTGCCAGCATAGTACACGGGGGTGAGTCCCAGCATTTT.

The chain links TRBV3-1 (or the pseudogene TRBV3-2) to TRBJ1-5, with unresolved D. The CDR3 sequence is 16 residues long. The germline CDR1 and CDR2 sequences are LGHDT and YNNKEL (reference sequence). Trimming shortened V by 3 bases and J by 0 bases, and 12 bases separated the two germline ends. CDR3 protein: CASSQTVSPSNQPQHF. In DNA form, the CDR3 reads TGTGCCAGCAGCCAGACGGTTTCACCTAGCAATCAGCCCCAGCATTTT.

This CDR3 is CASSILRGQSTDTQYF. CDR3 nucleotide sequence: TGTGCCAGTAGTATACTGCGGGGACAGAGCACAGATACGCAGTATTTT. This rearrangement joins TRBV19 to TRBJ2-3, with D possibly being TRBD1 (7 bases). Germline CDR1 LNHDA, CDR2 SQIVND (reference sequence). V lost 2 bases, J lost 0 bases, and 12 bases lay in between. The CDR3 sequence is 16 residues long.

The V call is TRBV11-2, the J call TRBJ1-2; D is uncertain. Germline V gene data show CDR1 as SGHAT and CDR2 as FQNNGV. V lost 0 bases, J lost 4 bases, and 6 bases lay in between. The CDR3 covers 13 residues. This CDR3 reads CASSLDIGYGYTF. CDR3 bases: TGTGCCAGCAGCTTAGATATCGGCTATGGCTACACCTTC.

This rearrangement joins TRBV25-1 to TRBJ2-5; possibly TRBD2 for D (6 bases). Germline V CDR1 and CDR2: MGHDK, SYGVNS. The CDR3 is made up of 18 amino acids. V was cut by 8 bases and J by 5 bases, with 30 bases left in between. The CDR3 DNA reads TGTGCCAGCCGGACGAGGAAATTTTCGGGAGTCGGTGCGGAGACCCAGTACTTC. It encodes CASRTRKFSGVGAETQYF.

The table lists this clone with a count of one. CDR3 in DNA: TGTGCCAGTAGTCGGGACGGGAATCAGCCCCAGCATTTT. It encodes CASSRDGNQPQHF. The chain uses TRBV19 and TRBJ1-5, with D perhaps TRBD1 (5 bases). The germline gives CDR1 LNHDA, CDR2 SQIVND (reference sequence). V gave up 5 bases and J gave up 4 bases, with 9 bases separating them. This CDR3 has 13 residues.

The chain couples TRBV5-1 to TRBJ2-2; no firm D call. Germline V lookup: CDR1 SGHRS, CDR2 YFSETQ. This CDR3 is built from 13 residues. V was clipped by 2 bases and J by 3 bases, with 5 bases between them. The CDR3 DNA reads as TGCGCCAGCAGCTTAACTTACACCGGGGAGCTGTTTTTT. Amino acid sequence: CASSLTYTGELFF.

The chain couples TRBV19 to TRBJ1-1; D may be TRBD1 (6 bases). V dropped 8 bases and J dropped 3 bases, with 16 bases sitting between them. The CDR3 length is 14 residues. The germline CDR1 and CDR2 sequences are LNHDA and SQIVND (reference sequence). Written as DNA, the CDR3 is TGTGCCAGTGGATTCCCAGGGGCTTACACTGAAGCTTTCTTT. Its translation is CASGFPGAYTEAFF.

The rearrangement links TRBV5-1 to TRBJ1-2, with D possibly being TRBD1 (5 bases). Trimming left V 4 bases short and J 4 bases short, with 17 bases between. This CDR3 region has 15 residues. The germline CDR1 and CDR2 sequences are SGHRS and YFSETQ. CDR3 sequence (DNA): TGCGCCAGCAGCCAGGGCGGGGGTGTGGGCTATGGCTACACCTTC. Translation gives CASSQGGGVGYGYTF.